This T cell receptor (beta chain) came from a study of CD8 T cells in Susac syndrome. Study-level information: Patients with Susac syndrome were therapy-naive, on corticosteroids, or on intravenous immunoglobulin alone at the time that blood was drawn.

Negative isolation was applied to CD8+ and CD4+ T cells, and FACS enrichment was applied to TEMRA cells. RNA totalling about 0.45 to 1 ug underwent reverse transcription with random hexamers. TCRdb re-called the immunoSEQ multiplex PCR reads with MiXCR, one entry per CDR3 protein. The table lists hundreds of thousands of distinct CDR3 sequences, about 96% of them singletons, with about 0.1% in the top ten. Germline V gives CDR1 MGHRA, CDR2 YSYEKL. The CDR3 has 15 residues. The V gene end was trimmed by 1 base and the J gene end by 6 bases; junction bases not matched to a gene: 5. The specimen sequenced was CD4+ T cells from PBMCs. J is TRBJ1-5 and V is TRBV4-1; TRBD1 matches at 8 bases. The TCR originated in a human donor with Susac syndrome. The CDR3 spells CASSQGRGLGQPQHF. The DNA for the CDR3 is TGCGCCAGCAGCCAAGGCAGGGGGCTAGGTCAGCCCCAGCATTTT.